These 21 T cell receptor beta chains share one sample of origin, sequenced in a study of molecular identifiers for immune sequencing clone quantification. TCRdb re-derived calls from the PCR reads in MiXCR, one entry per CDR3 protein. The sample yields 400,000 to 600,000 distinct CDR3 sequences, about a fifth seen once. Specimen: naive CD8+ T cells from blood, with Jurkat cell RNA spiked in. Subset: FACS-sorted CD8+CD4-CCR7+CD45RA+ naive T cells. Receptors were obtained from a human donor in good health. Some libraries in this study had Jurkat cell RNA spiked in.

The gene calls are TRBV7-9 and TRBJ2-6; the D gene is possibly TRBD1 (5 bases). The CDR3 totals 17 residues. In germline, CDR1 is SEHNR, CDR2 FQNEAQ (reference sequence). Trimming pared 6 bases from V and 3 bases from J, leaving 18 bases between. CDR3 bases: TGTGCCAGCAGACCAAGGGGCAGCTCCTATGGGGCCAACGTCCTGACTTTC. This encodes CASRPRGSSYGANVLTF.

The V and J genes are TRBV4-1 and TRBJ1-1; weak D call: TRBD1 (5 bases). This CDR3 spans 16 amino acids. Between the trimmed V and J ends, which lost 0 bases and 0 bases, there was a span of 11 bases. CDR1 is MGHRA, CDR2 YSYEKL, per germline. The DNA of the CDR3 is TGCGCCAGCAGCCAAGACCGCGCAGGGCTGAACACTGAAGCTTTCTTT. Its protein is CASSQDRAGLNTEAFF.

The sample holds many counts of this clonotype. The V call is TRBV28, the J call TRBJ2-7, with D possibly matching TRBD2 (7 bases). The V end was cut by 4 bases, the J end by 2 bases, with 9 bases between. The CDR3 consists of 13 residues. Germline V CDR1 and CDR2: MDHEN, SYDVKM. The CDR3 loop is CASSWGGAYEQYF. The DNA of the CDR3 is TGTGCCAGCAGTTGGGGGGGCGCCTACGAGCAGTACTTC.

The rearrangement uses TRBV19 and TRBJ2-7; D is uncertain. This CDR3 has 14 residues. The V end lost 1 base, the J end lost 2 bases, and 9 bases lay between the germline ends. Per germline, CDR1 LNHDA and CDR2 SQIVND (reference sequence). For the CDR3, the DNA is TGTGCCAGTAGTATAGGTGCGGTCACCTACGAGCAGTACTTC. It yields the protein CASSIGAVTYEQYF.

This clonotype turned up a few times. The chain uses TRBV7-6 and TRBJ2-7, with 12 bases fitting TRBD2. Germline values: CDR1 SGHVS, CDR2 FNYEAQ. This CDR3 contains 17 residues. Unmatched junction bases numbered 8, after V lost 5 bases and J lost 0 bases. The CDR3 spells CASSTPSGGGSSYEQYF. The CDR3 DNA sequence: TGTGCCAGCAGCACTCCTAGCGGGGGGGGAAGCTCCTACGAGCAGTACTTC.

V gene TRBV5-1 combines with J gene TRBJ1-1, with TRBD1 matching 10 bases. This CDR3 contains 17 residues. J lost 2 bases, V lost 4 bases, and 11 bases had no gene match. Germline CDR1 is SGHRS and CDR2 is YFSETQ. The CDR3 loop is CASSLSGTGAFNTEAFF. CDR3 nucleotide sequence: TGCGCCAGCAGCCTGTCCGGGACAGGGGCCTTCAACACTGAAGCTTTCTTT.

The V call is TRBV4-1, the J call TRBJ2-2; tentative D call: TRBD2 (6 bases). The CDR3 is made up of 17 amino acids. Germline-derived CDR1 and CDR2 are MGHRA and YSYEKL. The V end was cut by 0 bases, the J end by 4 bases, with 15 bases between. The CDR3 nucleotides are TGCGCCAGCAGCCAAGAAGGAGGGGCCTCGGTCACCGGGGAGCTGTTTTTT. This sequence encodes CASSQEGGASVTGELFF.

The genes are TRBV27 and TRBJ2-7; TRBD1 or TRBD2 may be the D gene (5 bases each). V lost 7 bases to trimming and J lost 3 bases, with 16 bases between them. This CDR3 contains 14 residues. Germline V gene sequence: CDR1 MNHEY, CDR2 SMNVEV (reference sequence). Here the CDR3 reads CASNPGRGIYEQYF. The CDR3 DNA reads as TGTGCCAGCAACCCGGGGCGAGGGATCTACGAGCAGTACTTC.

This clonotype has more than one count but fewer than ten. The chain links TRBV30 to TRBJ1-1; possibly TRBD1 for D (5 bases). Trimming removed 2 bases from V and 3 bases from J, with 10 bases in between. The CDR3 runs to 13 residues. Germline V gives CDR1 GTSNPN, CDR2 SVGIG (reference sequence). CDR3 bases: TGTGCCTGGAGTCCAACAGGCTACACTGAAGCTTTCTTT. Translated: CAWSPTGYTEAFF.

V gene TRBV27 combines with J gene TRBJ1-1; the D gene is possibly TRBD1 (6 bases). Germline CDR1 MNHEY, CDR2 SMNVEV (reference sequence). The CDR3 has 14 residues. V lost 6 bases to trimming and J lost 3 bases, with 14 bases between them. The chain's CDR3 is CASRLGGYDTEAFF. In DNA form, the CDR3 reads TGTGCCAGCAGGTTAGGGGGGTATGACACTGAAGCTTTCTTT.

At least ten counts were recorded for this clonotype. The rearrangement uses TRBV20-1 and TRBJ2-7; D possibly corresponds to TRBD2 (5 bases). The CDR3 runs 13 residues. V was shortened by 3 bases and J by 4 bases, with 13 bases between the two germline ends. Germline loops: CDR1 DFQATT, CDR2 SNEGSKA (reference sequence). CDR3 bases: TGCAGTGCTAGGCACCACGGGGATTACGAGCAGTACTTC. This gives the protein CSARHHGDYEQYF.

This clonotype was counted many times. The V call is TRBV2, the J call TRBJ2-5; TRBD2 might be the D (6 bases). The germline CDR1 and CDR2 sequences are SNHLY and FYNNEI. V dropped 11 bases and J dropped 5 bases, with 15 bases sitting between them. The CDR3 extends over 12 amino acids. The CDR3 is CAGKTSPETQYF. Here the CDR3 DNA reads TGTGCCGGCAAGACTAGTCCCGAGACCCAGTACTTC.

This clonotype was detected only a few times. The V gene is TRBV25-1, the J gene TRBJ1-1; the D is unclear. Germline values: CDR1 MGHDK, CDR2 SYGVNS. CDR3 length: 12 amino acids. Trimming shortened V by 3 bases and J by 3 bases, and 5 bases separated the two germline ends. The CDR3 DNA is TGTGCCAGCAGTGAGCAGCACACTGAAGCTTTCTTT. It yields the protein CASSEQHTEAFF.

Ten or more counts support this clonotype. The chain links TRBV2 to TRBJ2-3, with D unclear. Trimming left V 8 bases short and J 10 bases short, with 10 bases between. The CDR3 runs 10 residues. CDR1 is SNHLY and CDR2 is FYNNEI in the germline V gene. In DNA form, the CDR3 reads TGTGCCAGCCGCAGCCTCTCGCAGTATTTT. It translates to CASRSLSQYF.

This clonotype was seen repeatedly, ten times or more. The V call is TRBV28, the J call TRBJ2-7, with a possible D match to TRBD1 (6 bases). V was trimmed by 6 bases and J by 6 bases, leaving 12 bases between them. From germline, CDR1 is MDHEN and CDR2 SYDVKM. CDR3 length: 12 residues. The CDR3 loop reads CASSSQGPEQYF. The DNA for the CDR3 is TGTGCCAGCAGCTCACAGGGTCCCGAGCAGTACTTC.

This clonotype was detected many times. V and J are TRBV6-2 or TRBV6-3 and TRBJ1-1, with unresolved D. The CDR3 contains 12 residues. V dropped 5 bases and J dropped 3 bases, with 7 bases sitting between them. Per germline, CDR1 MNHEY and CDR2 SVGEGT. CDR3 nucleotide sequence: TGTGCCAGCAGTCCCCTGGACACTGAAGCTTTCTTT. Its translation: CASSPLDTEAFF.

This sequence joins TRBV12-3 or TRBV12-4 and TRBJ2-7; TRBD2 might be the D (7 bases). The ends were cut back, 7 bases at V and 8 bases at J, with 21 bases in the middle. This CDR3 is built from 14 residues. The CDR3 reads CASNPRGALLKQYF. DNA of the CDR3: TGTGCCAGCAACCCCCGGGGGGCACTCCTTAAGCAGTACTTC.

This chain joins TRBV11-2 and TRBJ1-1; 9 bases line up with TRBD1. Trimming took 6 bases from V and 4 from J; bases not matched to a gene: 3. Per the germline V gene, CDR1 is SGHAT and CDR2 is FQNNGV. CDR3 length equals 13 residues. The CDR3 protein is CASSSDRGTEAFF. The CDR3 DNA sequence: TGTGCCAGCAGTTCGGACAGGGGCACTGAAGCTTTCTTT.

This clonotype was counted between two and nine times. The chain uses TRBV27 and TRBJ1-5; TRBD1 matches 7 bases. CDR1 and CDR2 (germline): MNHEY, SMNVEV (reference sequence). V lost 2 bases, J lost 0 bases, and 10 bases stayed unmatched. CDR3 length: 18 residues. The CDR3 coding sequence is TGTGCCAGCAGTTTAGGGGGACCCGGGACAGATAGCAATCAGCCCCAGCATTTT. Translation: CASSLGGPGTDSNQPQHF.

A word on this clonotype: One base away lies a much larger clone, so this may be a sequencing read error. J is TRBJ2-7 and V is TRBV29-1; D is ambiguous. Germline assignment: CDR1 SQVTM and CDR2 ANQGSEA. The CDR3 totals 14 residues. The CDR3: CSVEVSEGGYEQCF. DNA for the CDR3: TGCAGCGTTGAGGTGTCAGAAGGCGGCTACGAGCAGTGCTTC.

This clonotype was seen only a few times. The chain combines TRBV27 with TRBJ1-6, with D perhaps matching TRBD1 (5 bases). Germline V gives CDR1 MNHEY, CDR2 SMNVEV (reference sequence). Trimming took off 7 bases at V and 8 bases at J, with 21 bases between the two ends. CDR3 length equals 16 residues. CDR3 amino acids: CASTPTVSRTYSPLHF. Written as DNA, the CDR3 is TGTGCCAGCACCCCAACCGTGTCAAGGACATATTCACCCCTCCACTTT.